These 9 T cell receptor beta chains were all obtained from the same sample, sequenced in a study of blood T cell repertoires in COVID-19. Generated by immunoSEQ multiplex PCR, the TCRdb table keeps only in-frame clones and is missing some. The sample contains some 80,000 clones, 82% of which appear only once. The sequencing input was peripheral blood. Every receptor here comes from a woman in her seventies with acute or convalescent COVID-19.

V usage is TRBV2 and J usage is TRBJ2-2; no clear D. Germline CDR1 and CDR2: SNHLY and FYNNEI. V was cut by 10 bases and J by 3 bases, with 6 bases left in between. This CDR3 comprises 11 residues. For the CDR3, the DNA is TGTGCCAAGCAAGACACCGGGGAGCTGTTTTTT. This codes for CAKQDTGELFF. The whole variable domain, remainder taken from reference TRBV2 and TRBJ2-2, is EPEVTQTPSHQVTQMGQEVILRCVPISNHLYFYWYRQILGQKVEFLVSFYNNEISEKSEIFDDQFSVERPDGSNFTLKIRSTKLEDSAMYFCAKQDTGELFFGEGSRLTVL.

This clone was observed a few times. The CDR3 here is CASSVSTQGVGNTIYF. The CDR3 coding sequence is TGTGCCAGCAGCGTAAGCACACAGGGTGTGGGAAACACCATATATTTT. The chain recombines TRBV9 with TRBJ1-3; D perhaps matches TRBD1 (6 bases). Per the germline V gene, CDR1 is SGDLS and CDR2 is YYNGEE. This CDR3 is built from 16 residues. The V and J ends lost 1 base and 4 bases respectively, with 15 bases between them.

The V and J genes are TRBV6-6 and TRBJ1-5; TRBD1 aligns across 8 bases. Germline V gene lookup returns CDR1 MNHNY and CDR2 SVGAGI (reference sequence). The V segment lost 5 bases and the J segment 4 bases; nucleotides outside the gene matches: 7. This CDR3 region has 15 residues. The CDR3 reads CASSKGQGANQPQHF. The CDR3 DNA sequence: TGTGCCAGCAGTAAAGGACAGGGCGCTAATCAGCCCCAGCATTTT.

This rearrangement joins TRBV19 to TRBJ2-7; TRBD2 agrees at 9 bases. The length of the CDR3 is 16 residues. The germline CDR1 and CDR2 sequences are LNHDA and SQIVND (reference sequence). J gave up 4 bases and V 9 bases, and 16 bases lay outside the gene matches. The CDR3, as DNA: TGTGCCAGCCGTAACGGGGCGGGAGGGCCGAGGTACGAGCAGTACTTC. Protein sequence: CASRNGAGGPRYEQYF.

The gene calls are TRBV18 and TRBJ1-1; perhaps TRBD1 as D (6 bases). This CDR3 contains 14 residues. Germline V lookup: CDR1 KGHSH, CDR2 LQKENI. Between the trimmed V and J ends, which lost 2 bases and 5 bases, there was a span of 12 bases. For the CDR3, the DNA is TGTGCCAGCTCACCAGGGCAGGGGTATACTGAAGCTTTCTTT. It encodes CASSPGQGYTEAFF.

The V and J genes are TRBV19 and TRBJ2-7; tentative D call: TRBD2 (5 bases). Germline lookup yields CDR1 LNHDA and CDR2 SQIVND (reference sequence). The CDR3 spans 13 residues. With 10 bases removed from V and 3 bases from J, the gap between germline ends came to 16 bases. The CDR3 loop reads CATARLGGYEQYF. The CDR3 DNA reads as TGTGCCACCGCTCGGTTAGGAGGCTACGAGCAGTACTTC.

The chain is built from TRBV7-3 and TRBJ2-7; 9 nucleotides align to TRBD2. The germline V gene encodes CDR1 SGHTA and CDR2 FQGTGA. The CDR3 has 13 residues. V trimming: 5 bases; J trimming: 7 bases; junction bases outside the gene matches: 6. This chain's CDR3 is CASSNGLAGEQYF. In DNA form, the CDR3 reads TGTGCCAGCAGCAACGGGCTAGCGGGGGAGCAGTACTTC.

The chain employs TRBV11-2 and TRBJ2-5, with a possible D match to TRBD2 (6 bases). Trimming removed 3 bases from V and 4 bases from J, with 18 bases in between. Germline V gene sequence: CDR1 SGHAT, CDR2 FQNNGV. CDR3 length: 16 amino acids. The CDR3 nucleotides read TGTGCCAGCAGCTTTAGTACGGTGGGGGGTAGAGAGACCCAGTACTTC. This sequence encodes CASSFSTVGGRETQYF.

This clone has just a few counts. This chain links TRBV28 with TRBJ2-7; possible D gene TRBD2, 5 bases. The CDR3 sequence is 12 residues long. Trimming took off 2 bases at V and 9 bases at J, with 11 bases between the two ends. The germline gives CDR1 MDHEN, CDR2 SYDVKM. This CDR3 is CASSLTGGLQYF. The CDR3 DNA reads as TGTGCCAGCAGTTTAACCGGAGGCCTGCAGTACTTC.